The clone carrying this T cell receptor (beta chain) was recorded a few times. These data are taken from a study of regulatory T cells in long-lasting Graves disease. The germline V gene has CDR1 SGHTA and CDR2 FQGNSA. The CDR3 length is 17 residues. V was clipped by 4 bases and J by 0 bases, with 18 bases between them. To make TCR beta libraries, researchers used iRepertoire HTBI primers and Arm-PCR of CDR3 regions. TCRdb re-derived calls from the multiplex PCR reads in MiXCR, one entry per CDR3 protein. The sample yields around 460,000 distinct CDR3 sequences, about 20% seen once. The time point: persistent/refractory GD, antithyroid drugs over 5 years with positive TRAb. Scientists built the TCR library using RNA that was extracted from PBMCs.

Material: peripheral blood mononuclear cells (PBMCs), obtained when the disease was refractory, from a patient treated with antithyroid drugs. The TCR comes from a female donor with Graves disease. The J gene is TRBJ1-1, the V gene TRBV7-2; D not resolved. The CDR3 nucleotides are TGTGCCAGCAGCTCAAGAAGTATTGGTAGGGTGAACACTGAAGCTTTCTTT. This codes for CASSSRSIGRVNTEAFF.